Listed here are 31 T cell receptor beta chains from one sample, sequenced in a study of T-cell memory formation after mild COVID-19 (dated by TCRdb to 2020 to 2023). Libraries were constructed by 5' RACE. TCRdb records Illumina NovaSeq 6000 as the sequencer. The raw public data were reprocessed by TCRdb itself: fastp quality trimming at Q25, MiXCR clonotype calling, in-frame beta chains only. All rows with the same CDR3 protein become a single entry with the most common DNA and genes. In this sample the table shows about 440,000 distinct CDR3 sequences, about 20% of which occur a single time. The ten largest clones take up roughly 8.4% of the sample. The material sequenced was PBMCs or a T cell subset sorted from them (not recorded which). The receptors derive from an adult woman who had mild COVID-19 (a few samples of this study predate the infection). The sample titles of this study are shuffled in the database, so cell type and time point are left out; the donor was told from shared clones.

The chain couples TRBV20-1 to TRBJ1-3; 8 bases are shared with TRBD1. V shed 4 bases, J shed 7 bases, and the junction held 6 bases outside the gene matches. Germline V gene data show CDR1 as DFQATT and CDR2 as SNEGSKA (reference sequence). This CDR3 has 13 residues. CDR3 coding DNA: TGCAGTGCTAAGGACAGGGCGAGTAACACCATATATTTT. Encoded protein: CSAKDRASNTIYF.

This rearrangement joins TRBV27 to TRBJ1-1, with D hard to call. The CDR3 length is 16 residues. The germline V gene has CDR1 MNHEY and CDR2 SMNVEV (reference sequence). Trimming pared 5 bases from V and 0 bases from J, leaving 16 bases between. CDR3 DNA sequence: TGTGCCAGCAGTCCCCGGGTCCTGTTCATGAACACTGAAGCTTTCTTT. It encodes CASSPRVLFMNTEAFF.

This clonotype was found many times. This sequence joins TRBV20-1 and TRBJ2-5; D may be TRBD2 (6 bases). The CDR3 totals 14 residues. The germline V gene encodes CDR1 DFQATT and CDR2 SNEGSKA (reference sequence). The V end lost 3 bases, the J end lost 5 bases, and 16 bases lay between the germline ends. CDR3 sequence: CSARVPGTAETQYF. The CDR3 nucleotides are TGCAGTGCTAGGGTTCCTGGGACTGCGGAGACCCAGTACTTC.

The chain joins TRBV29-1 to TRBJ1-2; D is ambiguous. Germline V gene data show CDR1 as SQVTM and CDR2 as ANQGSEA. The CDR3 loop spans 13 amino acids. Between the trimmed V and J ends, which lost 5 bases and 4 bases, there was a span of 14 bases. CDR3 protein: CSVLDGESYGYTF. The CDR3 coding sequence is TGCAGCGTTCTGGACGGCGAATCCTATGGCTACACCTTC.

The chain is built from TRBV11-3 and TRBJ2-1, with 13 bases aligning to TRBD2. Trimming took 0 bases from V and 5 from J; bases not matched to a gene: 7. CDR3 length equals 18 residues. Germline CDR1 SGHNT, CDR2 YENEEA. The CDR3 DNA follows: TGTGCCAGCAGCTTAGAGCGGGGACTAGCGGGATCAAACAATGAGCAGTTCTTC. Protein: CASSLERGLAGSNNEQFF.

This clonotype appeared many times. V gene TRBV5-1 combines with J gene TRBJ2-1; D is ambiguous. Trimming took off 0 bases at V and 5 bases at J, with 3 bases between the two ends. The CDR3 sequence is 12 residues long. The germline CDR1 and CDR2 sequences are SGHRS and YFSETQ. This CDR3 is CASSLDNNEQFF. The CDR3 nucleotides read TGCGCCAGCAGCTTGGACAACAATGAGCAGTTCTTC.

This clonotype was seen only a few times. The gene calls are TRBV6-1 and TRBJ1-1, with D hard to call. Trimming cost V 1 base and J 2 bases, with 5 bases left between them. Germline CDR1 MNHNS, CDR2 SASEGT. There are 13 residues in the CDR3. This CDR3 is CASSEVRNTEAFF. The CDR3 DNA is TGTGCCAGCAGTGAAGTAAGAAACACTGAAGCTTTCTTT.

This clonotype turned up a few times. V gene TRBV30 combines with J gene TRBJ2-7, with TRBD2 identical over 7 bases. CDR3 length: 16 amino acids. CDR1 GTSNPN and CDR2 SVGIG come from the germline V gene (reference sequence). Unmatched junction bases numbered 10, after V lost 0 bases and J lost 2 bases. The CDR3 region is CAWSVYIRDYAYEQYF. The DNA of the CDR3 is TGTGCCTGGAGTGTATATATCCGGGACTATGCCTACGAGCAGTACTTC.

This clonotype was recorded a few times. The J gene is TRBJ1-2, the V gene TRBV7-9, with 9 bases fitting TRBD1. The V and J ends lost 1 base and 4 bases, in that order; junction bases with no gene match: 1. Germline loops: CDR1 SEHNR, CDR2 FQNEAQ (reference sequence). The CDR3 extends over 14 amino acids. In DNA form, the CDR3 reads TGTGCCAGCAGCTTAGAGACAGGGGGCTATGGCTACACCTTC. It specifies CASSLETGGYGYTF.

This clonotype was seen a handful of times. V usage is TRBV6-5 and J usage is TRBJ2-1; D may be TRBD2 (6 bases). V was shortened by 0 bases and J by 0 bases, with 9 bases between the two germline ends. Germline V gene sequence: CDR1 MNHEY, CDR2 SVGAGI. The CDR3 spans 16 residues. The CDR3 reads CASSYSGGSSYNEQFF. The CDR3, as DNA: TGTGCCAGCAGTTACTCAGGAGGGAGCTCCTACAATGAGCAGTTCTTC.

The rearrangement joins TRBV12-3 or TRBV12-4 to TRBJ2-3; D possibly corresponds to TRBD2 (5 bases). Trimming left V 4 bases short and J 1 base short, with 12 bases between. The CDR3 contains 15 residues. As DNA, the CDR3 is TGTGCCAGCAGTTATCTTAACGGGGGCACAGATACGCAGTATTTT. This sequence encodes CASSYLNGGTDTQYF.

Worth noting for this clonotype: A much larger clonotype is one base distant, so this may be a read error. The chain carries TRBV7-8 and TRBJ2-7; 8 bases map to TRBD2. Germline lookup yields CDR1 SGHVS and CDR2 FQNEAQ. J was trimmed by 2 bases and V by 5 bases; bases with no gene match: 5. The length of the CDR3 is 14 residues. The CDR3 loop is CASSPREGAYEQYF. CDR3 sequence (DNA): TGTGCCAGCAGCCCCCGGGAGGGAGCCTACGAGCAGTACTTC.

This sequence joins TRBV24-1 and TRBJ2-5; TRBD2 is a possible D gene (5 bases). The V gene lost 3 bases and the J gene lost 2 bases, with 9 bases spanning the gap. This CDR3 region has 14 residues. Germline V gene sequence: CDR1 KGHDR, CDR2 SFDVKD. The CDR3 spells CATSDRTYQETQYF. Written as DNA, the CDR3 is TGTGCCACCAGTGATCGGACTTATCAAGAGACCCAGTACTTC.

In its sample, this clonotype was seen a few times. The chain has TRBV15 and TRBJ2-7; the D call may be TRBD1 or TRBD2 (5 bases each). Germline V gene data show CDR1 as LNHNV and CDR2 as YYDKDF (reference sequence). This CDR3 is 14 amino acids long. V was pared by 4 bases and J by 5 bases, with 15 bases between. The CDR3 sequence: CATSKRWDGDEQYF. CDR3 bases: TGTGCCACCAGCAAGAGATGGGACGGCGACGAGCAGTACTTC.

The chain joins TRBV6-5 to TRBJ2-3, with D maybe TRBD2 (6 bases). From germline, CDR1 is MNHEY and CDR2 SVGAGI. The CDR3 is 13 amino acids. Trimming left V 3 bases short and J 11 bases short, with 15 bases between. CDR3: CASSYSGSGGQYF. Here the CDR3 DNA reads TGTGCCAGCAGTTATTCGGGCTCCGGGGGGCAGTATTTT.

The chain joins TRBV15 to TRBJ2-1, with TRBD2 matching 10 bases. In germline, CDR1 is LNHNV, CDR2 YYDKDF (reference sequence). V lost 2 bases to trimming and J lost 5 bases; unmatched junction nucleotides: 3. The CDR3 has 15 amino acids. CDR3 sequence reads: CATSRRLAGDNEQFF. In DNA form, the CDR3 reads TGTGCCACCAGCAGAAGGCTAGCGGGGGACAATGAGCAGTTCTTC.

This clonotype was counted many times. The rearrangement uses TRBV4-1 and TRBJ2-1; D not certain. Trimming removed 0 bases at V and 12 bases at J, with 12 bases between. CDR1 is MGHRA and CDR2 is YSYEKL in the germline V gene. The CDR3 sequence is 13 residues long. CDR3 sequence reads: CASSQDDQARQFF. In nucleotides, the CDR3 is TGCGCCAGCAGCCAAGATGACCAGGCTCGGCAGTTCTTC.

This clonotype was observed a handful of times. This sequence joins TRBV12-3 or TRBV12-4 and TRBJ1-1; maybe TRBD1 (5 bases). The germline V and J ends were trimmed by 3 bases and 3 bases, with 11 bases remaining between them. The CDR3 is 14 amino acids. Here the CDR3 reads CASSFIQGDTEAFF. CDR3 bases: TGTGCCAGCAGTTTTATTCAGGGTGACACTGAAGCTTTCTTT.

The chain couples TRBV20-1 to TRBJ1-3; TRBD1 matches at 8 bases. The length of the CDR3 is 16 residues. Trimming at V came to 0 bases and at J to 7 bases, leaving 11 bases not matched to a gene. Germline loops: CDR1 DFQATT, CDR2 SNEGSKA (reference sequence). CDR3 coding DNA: TGCAGTGCTAGAGATGAGGAAGACAGGGGTGGCAACACCATATATTTT. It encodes CSARDEEDRGGNTIYF.

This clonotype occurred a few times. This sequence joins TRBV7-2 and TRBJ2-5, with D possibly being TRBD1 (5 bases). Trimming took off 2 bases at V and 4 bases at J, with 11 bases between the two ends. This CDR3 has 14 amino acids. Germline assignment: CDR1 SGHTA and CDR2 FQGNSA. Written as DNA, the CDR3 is TGTGCCAGCAGCTTAATTAGGGGCCGAGAGACCCAGTACTTC. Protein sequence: CASSLIRGRETQYF.

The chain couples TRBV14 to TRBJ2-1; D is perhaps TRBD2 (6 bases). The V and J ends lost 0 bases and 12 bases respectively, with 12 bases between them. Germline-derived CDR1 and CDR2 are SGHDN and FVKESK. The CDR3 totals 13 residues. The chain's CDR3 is CASSQELQGGQFF. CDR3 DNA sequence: TGTGCCAGCAGCCAAGAGCTGCAGGGAGGGCAGTTCTTC.

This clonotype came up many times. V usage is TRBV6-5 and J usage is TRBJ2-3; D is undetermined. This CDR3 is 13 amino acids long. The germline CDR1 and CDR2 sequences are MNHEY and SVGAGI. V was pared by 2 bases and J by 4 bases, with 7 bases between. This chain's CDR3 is CASSYGSADTQYF. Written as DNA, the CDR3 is TGTGCCAGCAGTTACGGGTCGGCAGATACGCAGTATTTT.

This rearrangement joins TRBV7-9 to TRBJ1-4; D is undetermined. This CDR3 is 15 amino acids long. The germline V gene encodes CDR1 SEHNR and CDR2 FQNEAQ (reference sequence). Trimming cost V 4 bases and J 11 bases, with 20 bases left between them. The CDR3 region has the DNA TGTGCCAGCAGCTCCGCAAAGCAGGCGGCGGCGAAACTGTTTTTT. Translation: CASSSAKQAAAKLFF.

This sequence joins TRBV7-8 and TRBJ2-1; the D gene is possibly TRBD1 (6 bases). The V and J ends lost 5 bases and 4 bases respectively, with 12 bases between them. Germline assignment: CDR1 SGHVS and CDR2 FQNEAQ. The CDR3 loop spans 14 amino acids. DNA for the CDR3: TGTGCCAGCAGCCAGGACAGTAAATACAATGAGCAGTTCTTC. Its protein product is CASSQDSKYNEQFF.

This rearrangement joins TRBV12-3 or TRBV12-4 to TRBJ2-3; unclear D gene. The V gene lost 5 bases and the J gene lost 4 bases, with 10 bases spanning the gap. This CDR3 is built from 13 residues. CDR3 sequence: CASSGAGSDTQYF. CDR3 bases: TGTGCCAGCAGTGGAGCTGGTTCAGATACGCAGTATTTT.

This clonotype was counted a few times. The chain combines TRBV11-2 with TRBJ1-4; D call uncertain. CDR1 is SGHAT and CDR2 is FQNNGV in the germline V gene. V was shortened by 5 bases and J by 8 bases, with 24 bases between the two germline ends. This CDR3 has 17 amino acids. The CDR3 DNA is TGTGCCAGCAGCGTAACGCCGCTCGGCCCTCCGGACGAAAAACTGTTTTTT. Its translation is CASSVTPLGPPDEKLFF.

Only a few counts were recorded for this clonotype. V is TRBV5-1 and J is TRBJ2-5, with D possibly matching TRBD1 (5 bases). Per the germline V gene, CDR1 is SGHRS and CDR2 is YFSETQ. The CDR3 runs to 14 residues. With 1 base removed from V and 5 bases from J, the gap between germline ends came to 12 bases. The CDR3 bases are TGCGCCAGCAGCTTGACCAGGGTCGGCGAGACCCAGTACTTC. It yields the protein CASSLTRVGETQYF.

Written as DNA, the CDR3 is TGTGCCAGCAACCCTACAGGGGGCCTCACTGAAGCTTTCTTT. It translates to CASNPTGGLTEAFF. V gene TRBV6-5 combines with J gene TRBJ1-1, with 9 positions matching TRBD1. After removal of 7 bases from V and 4 bases from J, the junction contained 7 bases not matched to a gene. This CDR3 is built from 14 residues. Germline V gene lookup returns CDR1 MNHEY and CDR2 SVGAGI.

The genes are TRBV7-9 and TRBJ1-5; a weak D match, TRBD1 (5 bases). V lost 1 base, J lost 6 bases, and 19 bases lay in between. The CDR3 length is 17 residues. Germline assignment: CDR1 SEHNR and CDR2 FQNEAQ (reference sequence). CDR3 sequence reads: CASSLGGLAGSGQPQHF. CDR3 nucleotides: TGTGCCAGCAGCTTAGGGGGCTTGGCAGGGTCGGGTCAGCCCCAGCATTTT. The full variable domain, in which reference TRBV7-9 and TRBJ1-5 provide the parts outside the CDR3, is DTGVSQNPRHKITKRGQNVTFRCDPISEHNRLYWYRQTLGQGPEFLTYFQNEAQLEKSRLLSDRFSAERPKGSFSTLEIQRTEQGDSAMYLCASSLGGLAGSGQPQHFGDGTRLSIL.

CDR3 bases: TGTGCCAGCAGCTACCAAAAGGGGGGGAATGAGCAGTTCTTC. This codes for CASSYQKGGNEQFF. The rearrangement uses TRBV7-2 and TRBJ2-1, with TRBD2 as a possible D gene (7 bases). This CDR3 spans 14 amino acids. Germline CDR1 reads SGHTA; CDR2 reads FQGNSA. V was cut by 4 bases and J by 7 bases, with 14 bases left in between.

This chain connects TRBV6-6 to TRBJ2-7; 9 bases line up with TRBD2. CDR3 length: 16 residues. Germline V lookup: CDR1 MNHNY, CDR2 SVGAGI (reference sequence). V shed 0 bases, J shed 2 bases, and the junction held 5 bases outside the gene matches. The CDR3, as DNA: TGTGCCAGCAGTTACTCGACTAGCGGCACTCCCTACGAGCAGTACTTC. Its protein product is CASSYSTSGTPYEQYF.